This TCR beta chain is drawn from a study of CD8 T cells in Susac syndrome. A quantity of about 0.5 to 1 ug RNA underwent reverse transcription using random hexamers. TCRdb called the immunoSEQ multiplex PCR reads again in MiXCR, with one record for every CDR3 protein. The sample carries 100,000 to 150,000 distinct CDR3 sequences, about 94% recorded once. V lost 0 bases and J 5 bases, leaving 15 bases between the germline ends. The CDR3 contains 15 residues. Germline V gives CDR1 SGDLS, CDR2 YYNGEE. This clonotype was counted a single time. The genes are TRBV9 and TRBJ2-7; TRBD2 might be the D (7 bases). Specimen: CD8+ T cells from PBMCs. This TCR was recovered from a human donor with Susac syndrome. CDR3 residues: CASSVGGGEYDEQYF. The CDR3 coding sequence is TGTGCCAGCAGCGTAGGAGGGGGGGAGTACGACGAGCAGTACTTC. Drawing the rest from reference TRBV9 and TRBJ2-7, the complete variable domain is DSGVTQTPKHLITATGQRVTLRCSPRSGDLSVYWYQQSLDQGLQFLIQYYNGEERAKGNILERFSAQQFPDLHSELNLSSLELGDSALYFCASSVGGGEYDEQYFGPGTRLTVT.